This TCR beta chain comes out of a study of shared clonotypes between healthy human individuals. Study-level information: The study used three CD4 naive, three CD4 memory, two CD8 naive and one CD8 memory plate per donor.

Trimming at V came to 6 bases and at J to 2 bases, leaving 6 bases not matched to a gene. The CDR3 runs 14 residues. The germline V gene encodes CDR1 SGHTA and CDR2 FQGNSA. Profiled with immunoSEQ multiplex PCR; TCRdb holds only in-frame clones, not every one. The table records a few million clones, just over 90% of them present only once. The sequence derives from a young man in good health. Some clones in this sample may be carry-over from other donors' samples. The V and J genes are TRBV7-2 and TRBJ2-7, with 8 bases lining up with TRBD2. The sample comprised naive CD4+ T cells from PBMCs. The subset here: CD45RA+ positively selected. CDR3 protein: CASSHTSGPYEQYF. Here the CDR3 DNA reads TGTGCCAGCAGTCACACTAGCGGCCCCTACGAGCAGTACTTC. The full variable domain, with the rest looked up from reference TRBV7-2 and TRBJ2-7, is GAGVSQSPSNKVTEKGKDVELRCDPISGHTALYWYRQSLGQGLEFLIYFQGNSAPDKSGLPSDRFSAERTGGSVSTLTIQRTQQEDSAVYLCASSHTSGPYEQYFGPGTRLTVT.